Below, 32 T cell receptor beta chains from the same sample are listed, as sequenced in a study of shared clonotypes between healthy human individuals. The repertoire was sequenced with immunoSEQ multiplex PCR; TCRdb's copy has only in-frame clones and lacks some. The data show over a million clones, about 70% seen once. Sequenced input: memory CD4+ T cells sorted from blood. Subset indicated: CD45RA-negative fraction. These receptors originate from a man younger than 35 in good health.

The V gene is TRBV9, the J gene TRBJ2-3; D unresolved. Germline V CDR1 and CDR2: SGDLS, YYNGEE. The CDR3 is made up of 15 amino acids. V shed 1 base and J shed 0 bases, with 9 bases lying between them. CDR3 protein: CASSVYLRSTDTQYF. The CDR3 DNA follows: TGTGCCAGCAGCGTATACCTGCGGAGCACAGATACGCAGTATTTT.

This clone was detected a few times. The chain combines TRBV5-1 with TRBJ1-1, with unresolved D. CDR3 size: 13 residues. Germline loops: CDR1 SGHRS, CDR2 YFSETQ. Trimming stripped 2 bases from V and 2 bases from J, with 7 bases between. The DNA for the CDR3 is TGCGCCAGCAGCTTTGACGGTAACACTGAAGCTTTCTTT. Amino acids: CASSFDGNTEAFF.

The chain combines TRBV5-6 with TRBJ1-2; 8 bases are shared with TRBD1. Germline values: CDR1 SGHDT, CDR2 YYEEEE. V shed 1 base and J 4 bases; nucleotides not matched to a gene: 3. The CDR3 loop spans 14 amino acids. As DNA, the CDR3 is TGTGCCAGCAGCTTGACAGGGGGAGGCTATGGCTACACCTTC. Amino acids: CASSLTGGGYGYTF.

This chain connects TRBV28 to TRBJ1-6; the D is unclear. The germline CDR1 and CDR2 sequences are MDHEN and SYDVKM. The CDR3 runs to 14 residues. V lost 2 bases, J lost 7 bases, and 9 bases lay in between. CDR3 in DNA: TGTGCCAGCAGTTTACAAGGACTAAATTCACCCCTCCACTTT. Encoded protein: CASSLQGLNSPLHF.

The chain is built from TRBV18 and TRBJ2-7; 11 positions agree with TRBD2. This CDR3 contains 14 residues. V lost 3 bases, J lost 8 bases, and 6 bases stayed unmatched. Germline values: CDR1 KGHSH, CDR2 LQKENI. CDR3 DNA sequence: TGTGCCAGCTCACCTCCGGGACTAGCGGAGAAGCAGTACTTC. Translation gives CASSPPGLAEKQYF.

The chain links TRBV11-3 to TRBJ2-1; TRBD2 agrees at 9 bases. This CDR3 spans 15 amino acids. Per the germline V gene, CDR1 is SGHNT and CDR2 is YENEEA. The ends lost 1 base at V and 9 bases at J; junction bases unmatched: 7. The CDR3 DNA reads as TGTGCCAGCAGCTTAGGCGGGACTAGCATTAGTGAGCAGTTCTTC. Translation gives CASSLGGTSISEQFF.

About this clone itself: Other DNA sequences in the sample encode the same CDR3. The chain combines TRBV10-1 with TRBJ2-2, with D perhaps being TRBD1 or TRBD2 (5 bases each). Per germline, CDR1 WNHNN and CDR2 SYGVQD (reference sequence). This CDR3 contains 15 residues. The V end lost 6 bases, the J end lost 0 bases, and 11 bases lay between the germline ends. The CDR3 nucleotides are TGCGCCAGCAGCGAGGGGTCCGCGAACACCGGGGAGCTGTTTTTT. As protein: CASSEGSANTGELFF.

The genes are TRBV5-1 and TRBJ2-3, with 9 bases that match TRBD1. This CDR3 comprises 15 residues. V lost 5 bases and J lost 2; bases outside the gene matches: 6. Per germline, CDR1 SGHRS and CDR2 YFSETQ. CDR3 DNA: TGCGCCAGCAGAAACAGGGGGCGCGACACAGATACGCAGTATTTT. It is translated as CASRNRGRDTDTQYF.

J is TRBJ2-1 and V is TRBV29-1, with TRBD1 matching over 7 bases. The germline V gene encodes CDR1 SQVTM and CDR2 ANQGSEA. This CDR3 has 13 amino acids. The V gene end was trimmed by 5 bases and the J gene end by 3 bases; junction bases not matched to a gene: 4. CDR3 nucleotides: TGCAGCGTTCCCGGGACAGACTACAATGAGCAGTTCTTC. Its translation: CSVPGTDYNEQFF.

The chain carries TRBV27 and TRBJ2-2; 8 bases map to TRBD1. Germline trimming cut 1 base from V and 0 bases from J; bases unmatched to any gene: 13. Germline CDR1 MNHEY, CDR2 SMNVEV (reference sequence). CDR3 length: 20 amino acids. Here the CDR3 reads CASSLYPPRLDRANTGELFF. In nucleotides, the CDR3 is TGTGCCAGCAGTTTATACCCCCCGCGACTGGACAGGGCGAACACCGGGGAGCTGTTTTTT.

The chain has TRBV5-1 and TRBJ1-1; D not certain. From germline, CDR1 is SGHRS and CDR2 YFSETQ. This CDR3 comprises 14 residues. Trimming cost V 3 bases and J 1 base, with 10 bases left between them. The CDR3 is CASSSSSTNTEAFF. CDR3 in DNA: TGCGCCAGCAGCTCCTCGTCAACGAACACTGAAGCTTTCTTT. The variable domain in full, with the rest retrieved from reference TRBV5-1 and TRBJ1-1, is KAGVTQTPRYLIKTRGQQVTLSCSPISGHRSVSWYQQTPGQGLQFLFEYFSETQRNKGNFPGRFSGRQFSNSRSEMNVSTLELGDSALYLCASSSSSTNTEAFFGQGTRLTVV.

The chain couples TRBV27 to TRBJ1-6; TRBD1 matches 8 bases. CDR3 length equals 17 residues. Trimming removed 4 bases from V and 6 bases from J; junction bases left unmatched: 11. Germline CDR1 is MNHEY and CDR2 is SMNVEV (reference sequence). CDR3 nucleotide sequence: TGTGCCAGCAGTTATCAAGGACAGGGTGCCGCTAATTCACCCCTCCACTTT. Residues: CASSYQGQGAANSPLHF.

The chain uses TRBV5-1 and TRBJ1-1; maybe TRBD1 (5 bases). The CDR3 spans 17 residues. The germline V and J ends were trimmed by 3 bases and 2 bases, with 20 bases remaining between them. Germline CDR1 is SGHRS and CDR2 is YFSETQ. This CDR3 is CASSSVPQDSGNTEAFF. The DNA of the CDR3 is TGCGCCAGCAGCTCCGTTCCACAGGATTCGGGCAACACTGAAGCTTTCTTT.

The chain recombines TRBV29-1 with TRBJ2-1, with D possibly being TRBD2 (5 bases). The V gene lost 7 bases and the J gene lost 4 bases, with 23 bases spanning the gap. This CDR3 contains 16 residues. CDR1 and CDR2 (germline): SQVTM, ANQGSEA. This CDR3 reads CSAPPRGDSLYNEQFF. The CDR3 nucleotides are TGCAGCGCCCCGCCTCGGGGTGATTCTCTATACAATGAGCAGTTCTTC.

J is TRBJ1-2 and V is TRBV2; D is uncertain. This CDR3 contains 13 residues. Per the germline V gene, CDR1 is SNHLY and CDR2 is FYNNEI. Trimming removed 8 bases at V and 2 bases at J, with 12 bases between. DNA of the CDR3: TGTGCCAGCTCCCCGCAAGGGAACTATGGCTACACCTTC. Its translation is CASSPQGNYGYTF.

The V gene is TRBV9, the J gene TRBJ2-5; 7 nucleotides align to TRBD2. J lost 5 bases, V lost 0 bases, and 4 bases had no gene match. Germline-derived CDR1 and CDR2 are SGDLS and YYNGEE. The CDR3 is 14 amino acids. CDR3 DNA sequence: TGTGCCAGCAGCGTAGCTCTTAGCGGGGAGACCCAGTACTTC. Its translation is CASSVALSGETQYF.

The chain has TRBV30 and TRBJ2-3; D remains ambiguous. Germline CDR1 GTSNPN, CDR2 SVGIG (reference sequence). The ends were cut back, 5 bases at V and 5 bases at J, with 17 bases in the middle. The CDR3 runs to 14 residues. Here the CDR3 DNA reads TGTGCCTGGGCTTTGGGCCGCGTCATAGATACGCAGTATTTT. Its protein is CAWALGRVIDTQYF.

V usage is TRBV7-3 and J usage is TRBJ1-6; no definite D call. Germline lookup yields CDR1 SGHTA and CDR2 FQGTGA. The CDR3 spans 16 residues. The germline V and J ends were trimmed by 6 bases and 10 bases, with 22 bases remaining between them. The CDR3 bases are TGTGCCAGCAGGGCGAATAGGACCCGTCGGAGCTCACCCCTCCACTTT. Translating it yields CASRANRTRRSSPLHF.

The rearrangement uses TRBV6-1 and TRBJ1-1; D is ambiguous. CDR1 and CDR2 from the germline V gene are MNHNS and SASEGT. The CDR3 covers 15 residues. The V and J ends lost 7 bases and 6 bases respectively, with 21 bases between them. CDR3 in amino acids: CASTILVSVYSEAFF. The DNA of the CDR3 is TGTGCCAGCACCATCTTAGTCAGTGTTTACTCTGAAGCTTTCTTT.

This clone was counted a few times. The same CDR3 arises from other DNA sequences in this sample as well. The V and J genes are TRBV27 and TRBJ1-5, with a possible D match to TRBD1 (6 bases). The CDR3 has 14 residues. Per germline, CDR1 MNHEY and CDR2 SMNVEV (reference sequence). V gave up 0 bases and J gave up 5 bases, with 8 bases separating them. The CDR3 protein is CASSLSNRDQPQHF. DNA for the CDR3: TGTGCCAGCAGTTTATCTAACAGGGATCAGCCCCAGCATTTT.

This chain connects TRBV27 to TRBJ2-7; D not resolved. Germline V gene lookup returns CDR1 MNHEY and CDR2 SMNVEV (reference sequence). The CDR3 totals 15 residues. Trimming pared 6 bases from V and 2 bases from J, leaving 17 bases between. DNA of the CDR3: TGTGCCAGCAGCCTACGACCCACTGCACCCTACGAGCAGTACTTC. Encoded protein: CASSLRPTAPYEQYF.

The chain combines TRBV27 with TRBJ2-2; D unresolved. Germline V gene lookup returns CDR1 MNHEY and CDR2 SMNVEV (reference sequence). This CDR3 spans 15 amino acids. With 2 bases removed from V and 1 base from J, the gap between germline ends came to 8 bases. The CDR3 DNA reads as TGTGCCAGCAGTTTAGCCAGGCTGAACACCGGGGAGCTGTTTTTT. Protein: CASSLARLNTGELFF.

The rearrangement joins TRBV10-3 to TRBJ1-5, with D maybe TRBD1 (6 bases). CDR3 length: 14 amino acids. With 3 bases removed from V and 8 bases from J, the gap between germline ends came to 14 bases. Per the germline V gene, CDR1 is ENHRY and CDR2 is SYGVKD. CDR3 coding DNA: TGTGCCATCAGTGATGGACAGTTTATGAAGCCCCAGCATTTT. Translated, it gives CAISDGQFMKPQHF.

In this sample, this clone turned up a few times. CDR3 residues: CASSISRAVYEQYF. The CDR3 DNA sequence: TGTGCCAGCTCTATTAGTAGGGCCGTCTACGAGCAGTACTTC. The chain couples TRBV7-9 to TRBJ2-7; D gene uncertain. The V gene lost 8 bases and the J gene lost 3 bases, with 17 bases spanning the gap. The length of the CDR3 is 14 residues. Per germline, CDR1 SEHNR and CDR2 FQNEAQ (reference sequence).

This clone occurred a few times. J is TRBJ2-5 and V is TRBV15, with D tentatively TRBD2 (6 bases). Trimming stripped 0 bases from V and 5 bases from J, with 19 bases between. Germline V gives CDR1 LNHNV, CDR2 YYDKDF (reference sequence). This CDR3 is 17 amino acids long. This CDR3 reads CATSRDLSPGATETQYF. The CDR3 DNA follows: TGTGCCACCAGCAGAGATTTAAGCCCGGGAGCAACGGAGACCCAGTACTTC.

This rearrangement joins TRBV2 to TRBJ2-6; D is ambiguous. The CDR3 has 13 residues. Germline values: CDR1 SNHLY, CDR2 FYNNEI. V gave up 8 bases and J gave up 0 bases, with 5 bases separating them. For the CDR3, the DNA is TGTGCCAGCGTGGGCTCTGGGGCCAACGTCCTGACTTTC. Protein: CASVGSGANVLTF.

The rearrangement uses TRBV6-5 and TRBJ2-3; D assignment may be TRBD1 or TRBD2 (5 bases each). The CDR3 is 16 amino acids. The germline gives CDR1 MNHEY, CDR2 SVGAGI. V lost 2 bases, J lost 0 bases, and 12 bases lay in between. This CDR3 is CASSYIRWGSTDTQYF. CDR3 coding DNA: TGTGCCAGCAGTTACATACGTTGGGGGAGCACAGATACGCAGTATTTT.

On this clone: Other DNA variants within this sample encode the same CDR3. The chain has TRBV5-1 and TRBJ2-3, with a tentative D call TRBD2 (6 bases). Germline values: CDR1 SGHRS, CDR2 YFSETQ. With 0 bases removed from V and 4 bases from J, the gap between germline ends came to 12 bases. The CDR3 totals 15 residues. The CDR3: CASSLVGRDSDTQYF. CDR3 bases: TGCGCCAGCAGCTTGGTGGGGCGGGACTCAGATACGCAGTATTTT.

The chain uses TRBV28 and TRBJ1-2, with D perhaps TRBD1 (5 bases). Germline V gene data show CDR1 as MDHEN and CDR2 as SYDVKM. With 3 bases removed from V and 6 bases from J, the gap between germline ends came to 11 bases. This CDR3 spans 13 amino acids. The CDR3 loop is CASSLGRDHGYTF. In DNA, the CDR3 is TGTGCCAGCAGTTTGGGCAGGGACCATGGCTACACCTTC.

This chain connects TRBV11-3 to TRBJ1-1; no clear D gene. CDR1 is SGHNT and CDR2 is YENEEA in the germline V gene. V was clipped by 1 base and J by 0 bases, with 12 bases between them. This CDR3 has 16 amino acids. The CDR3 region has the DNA TGTGCCAGCAGCTTAGGGGTCGAGATTATGAACACTGAAGCTTTCTTT. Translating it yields CASSLGVEIMNTEAFF.

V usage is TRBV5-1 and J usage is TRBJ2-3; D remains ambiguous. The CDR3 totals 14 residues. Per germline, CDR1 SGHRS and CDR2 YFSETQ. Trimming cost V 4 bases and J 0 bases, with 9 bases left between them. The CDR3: CASSADISTDTQYF. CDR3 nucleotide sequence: TGCGCCAGCAGCGCGGATATTAGCACAGATACGCAGTATTTT.

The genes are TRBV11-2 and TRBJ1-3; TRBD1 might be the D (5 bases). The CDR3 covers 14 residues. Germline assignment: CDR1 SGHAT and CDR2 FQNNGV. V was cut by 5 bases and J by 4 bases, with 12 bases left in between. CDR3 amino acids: CASSQQVAGNTIYF. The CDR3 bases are TGTGCCAGCAGCCAACAGGTCGCAGGAAACACCATATATTTT.